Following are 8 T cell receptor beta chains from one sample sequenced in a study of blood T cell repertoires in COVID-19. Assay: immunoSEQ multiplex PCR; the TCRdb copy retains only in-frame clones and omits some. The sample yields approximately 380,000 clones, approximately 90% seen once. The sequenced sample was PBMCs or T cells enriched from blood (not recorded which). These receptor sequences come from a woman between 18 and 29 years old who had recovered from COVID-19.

The CDR3 region is CSVLGQGNTEAFF. Here the CDR3 DNA reads TGCAGCGTATTGGGACAGGGGAACACTGAAGCTTTCTTT. This chain uses TRBV29-1 with TRBJ1-1; 9 bases map to TRBD1. Germline V CDR1 and CDR2: SQVTM, ANQGSEA. This CDR3 spans 13 amino acids. After removal of 6 bases from V and 1 base from J, the junction contained 3 bases not matched to a gene. The whole variable domain, remainder taken from reference TRBV29-1 and TRBJ1-1, is SAVISQKPSRDICQRGTSLTIQCQVDSQVTMMFWYRQQPGQSLTLIATANQGSEATYESGFVIDKFPISRPNLTFSTLTVSNMSPEDSSIYLCSVLGQGNTEAFFGQGTRLTVV.

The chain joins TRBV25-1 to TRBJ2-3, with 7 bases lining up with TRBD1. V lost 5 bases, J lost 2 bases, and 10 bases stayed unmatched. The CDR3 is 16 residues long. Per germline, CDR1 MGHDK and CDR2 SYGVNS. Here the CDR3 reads CASSSWGQFNTDTQYF. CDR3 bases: TGTGCCAGCAGTTCTTGGGGACAGTTTAACACAGATACGCAGTATTTT.

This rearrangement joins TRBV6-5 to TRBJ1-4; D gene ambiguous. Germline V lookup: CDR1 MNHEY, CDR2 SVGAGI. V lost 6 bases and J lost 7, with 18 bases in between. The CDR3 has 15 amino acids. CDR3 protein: CASRETEDPTEKLFF. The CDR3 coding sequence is TGTGCCAGCAGGGAGACGGAGGACCCAACTGAAAAACTGTTTTTT.

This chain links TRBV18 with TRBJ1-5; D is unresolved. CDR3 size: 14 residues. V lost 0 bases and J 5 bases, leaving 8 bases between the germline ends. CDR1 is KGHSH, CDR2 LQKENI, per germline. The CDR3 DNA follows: TGTGCCAGCTCACCACCCGGGTCAGATCAGCCCCAGCATTTT. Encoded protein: CASSPPGSDQPQHF.

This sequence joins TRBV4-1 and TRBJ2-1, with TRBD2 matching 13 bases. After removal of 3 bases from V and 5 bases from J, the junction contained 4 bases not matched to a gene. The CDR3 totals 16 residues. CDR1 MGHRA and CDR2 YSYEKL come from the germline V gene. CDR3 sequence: CASSHQGLAGDNEQFF. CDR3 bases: TGCGCCAGCAGCCACCAAGGACTAGCGGGGGACAATGAGCAGTTCTTC.

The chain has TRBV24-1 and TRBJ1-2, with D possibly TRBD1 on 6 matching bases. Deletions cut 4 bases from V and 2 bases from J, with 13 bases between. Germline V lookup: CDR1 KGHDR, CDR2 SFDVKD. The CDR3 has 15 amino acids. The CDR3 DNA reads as TGTGCCACCAGTGAATACAGGGACCTCAACTATGGCTACACCTTC. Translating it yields CATSEYRDLNYGYTF.

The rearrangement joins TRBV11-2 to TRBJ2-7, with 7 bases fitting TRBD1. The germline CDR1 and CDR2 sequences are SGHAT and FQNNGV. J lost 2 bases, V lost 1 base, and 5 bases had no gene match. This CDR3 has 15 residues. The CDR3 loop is CASSLVGTATYEQYF. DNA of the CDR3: TGTGCCAGCAGCTTAGTTGGGACAGCGACCTACGAGCAGTACTTC.

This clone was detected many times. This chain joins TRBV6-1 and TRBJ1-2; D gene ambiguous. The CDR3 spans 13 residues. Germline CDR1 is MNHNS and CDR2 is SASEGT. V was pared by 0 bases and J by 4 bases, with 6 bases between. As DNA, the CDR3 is TGTGCCAGCAGTGAAGCTCAGTTCTATGGCTACACCTTC. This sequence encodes CASSEAQFYGYTF.